A single sample gave rise to the 13 T cell receptor beta chains below, sequenced in a study of T-cell reconstitution after alpha-beta-depleted transplantation in children. Preparation of the TCRbeta library involved a method that used unique molecular identifiers. Via MiXCR, TCRdb re-called the PCR reads, giving one row per CDR3 protein. The sample shows approximately 350,000 distinct CDR3 sequences, 15% to 20% of them seen only once. The material sequenced was PBMCs, mostly from graft donor cells, taken 360 days after TCRalphabeta/CD19-depleted stem cell transplant. The receptors were sampled from a male patient under 10 years old who had a stem cell transplant for acute lymphoblastic leukemia, so the T cells may come from the graft donor.

This chain joins TRBV2 and TRBJ2-5; D unresolved. This CDR3 is 12 amino acids long. Germline V lookup: CDR1 SNHLY, CDR2 FYNNEI. Between the trimmed V and J ends, which lost 6 bases and 1 base, there was a span of 6 bases. The CDR3 here is CASRDGQETQYF. CDR3 DNA sequence: TGTGCCAGCAGGGACGGCCAAGAGACCCAGTACTTC.

The CDR3 here is CASSVDGGSGPDTQYF. As DNA, the CDR3 is TGTGCCAGCAGCGTAGATGGCGGGAGCGGGCCAGATACGCAGTATTTT. This chain joins TRBV9 and TRBJ2-3; 7 nucleotides line up with TRBD2. The CDR3 totals 16 residues. V lost 0 bases to trimming and J lost 4 bases; unmatched junction nucleotides: 8. The germline V gene has CDR1 SGDLS and CDR2 YYNGEE.

V and J are TRBV4-1 and TRBJ1-1; possibly TRBD1 for D (5 bases). The length of the CDR3 is 17 residues. The V gene lost 3 bases and the J gene lost 0 bases, with 17 bases spanning the gap. Germline CDR1 and CDR2: MGHRA and YSYEKL. The DNA of the CDR3 is TGCGCCAGCAGCCAGCGCGGGACGGCTAACATGAACACTGAAGCTTTCTTT. Translated, it gives CASSQRGTANMNTEAFF.

In this sample, this clonotype turned up many times. CDR3 protein: CASSLWGDSHISYEQYF. The CDR3 DNA reads TGTGCCAGCAGCTTGTGGGGGGACAGCCATATCTCCTACGAGCAGTACTTC. The chain couples TRBV7-8 to TRBJ2-7; a possible D gene is TRBD1 (7 bases). Trimming left V 3 bases short and J 0 bases short, with 18 bases between. CDR3 length equals 17 residues. The V gene's germline CDR1 is SGHVS and CDR2 FQNEAQ.

The V and J genes are TRBV7-9 and TRBJ2-7, with 11 positions matching TRBD1. V was clipped by 5 bases and J by 7 bases; unmatched bases: 10. Germline-derived CDR1 and CDR2 are SEHNR and FQNEAQ (reference sequence). This CDR3 is built from 15 residues. The CDR3 DNA sequence: TGTGCCAGCAGCATCGGGACAGGGGGAGGTCGAGAGCAGTACTTC. This encodes CASSIGTGGGREQYF.

The chain employs TRBV13 and TRBJ2-3, with D unresolved. Germline V gene sequence: CDR1 PRHDT, CDR2 FYEKMQ (reference sequence). Trimming pared 0 bases from V and 11 bases from J, leaving 21 bases between. This CDR3 spans 16 amino acids. DNA of the CDR3: TGTGCCAGCAGCTTAGGAGGATATAGGGCATTGGTGGGGCAGTATTTT. It encodes CASSLGGYRALVGQYF.

This clonotype came up many times. The rearrangement links TRBV18 to TRBJ2-6; D perhaps matches TRBD2 (6 bases). The V end was cut by 6 bases, the J end by 0 bases, with 6 bases between. CDR1 is KGHSH and CDR2 is LQKENI in the germline V gene. CDR3 length equals 14 residues. The CDR3 sequence is CASSGGSGANVLTF. Written as DNA, the CDR3 is TGTGCCAGCTCGGGGGGCTCTGGGGCCAACGTCCTGACTTTC.

The V call is TRBV7-2, the J call TRBJ2-5; 8 bases line up with TRBD1. CDR1 and CDR2 (germline): SGHTA, FQGNSA. CDR3 length: 15 residues. With V trimmed by 5 bases and J by 1 base, 6 bases remained unmatched. The CDR3 DNA reads as TGTGCCAGCAGCCCCAGACAGGGGAGCCAAGAGACCCAGTACTTC. Its protein is CASSPRQGSQETQYF.

In this sample, this clonotype turned up a few times. V gene TRBV4-1 combines with J gene TRBJ1-4; no reliable D call. This CDR3 has 15 amino acids. The germline V gene encodes CDR1 MGHRA and CDR2 YSYEKL. V was pared by 0 bases and J by 8 bases, with 13 bases between. CDR3 protein: CASSQEDLSDEKLFF. The CDR3 DNA is TGCGCCAGCAGCCAAGAGGACCTATCCGACGAAAAACTGTTTTTT.

The rearrangement uses TRBV6-2 or TRBV6-3 and TRBJ2-4, with TRBD1 identical over 9 bases. Germline V lookup: CDR1 MNHEY, CDR2 SVGEGT. This CDR3 is built from 16 residues. Unmatched junction bases numbered 8, after V lost 5 bases and J lost 3 bases. CDR3 sequence reads: CASSLRDRAGKNIQYF. In DNA form, the CDR3 reads TGTGCCAGCAGTCTCCGGGACAGGGCTGGCAAAAACATTCAGTACTTC.

At least ten counts were recorded for this clonotype. The rearrangement joins TRBV6-2 or TRBV6-3 to TRBJ2-7, with D unclear. CDR3 size: 13 residues. Germline values: CDR1 MNHEY, CDR2 SVGEGT. Trimming took 2 bases from V and 2 from J, leaving 7 bases between them. CDR3 nucleotide sequence: TGTGCCAGCAGTTACGGGCAGACCTACGAGCAGTACTTC. Amino acids: CASSYGQTYEQYF.

The V gene is TRBV18, the J gene TRBJ2-3, with 8 bases that match TRBD2. Germline assignment: CDR1 KGHSH and CDR2 LQKENI. V was pared by 3 bases and J by 2 bases, with 19 bases of the junction left unmatched. The CDR3 consists of 20 residues. As DNA, the CDR3 is TGTGCCAGCTCACCTCTAGCCCTTACGGGGAATAGCGGGACCACAGATACGCAGTATTTT. This sequence encodes CASSPLALTGNSGTTDTQYF.

This clonotype has ten or more counts. The chain couples TRBV29-1 to TRBJ2-7; the D gene is possibly TRBD1 (5 bases). Trimming pared 5 bases from V and 2 bases from J, leaving 13 bases between. The length of the CDR3 is 13 residues. Germline V gene sequence: CDR1 SQVTM, CDR2 ANQGSEA. The DNA of the CDR3 is TGCAGCGTTACAGGACCCCCACCCTACGAGCAGTACTTC. Translating it yields CSVTGPPPYEQYF.